The TCR beta chain under discussion was sequenced for a study of breast tumors, draining lymph nodes, adjacent tissues. TCRdb fed the multiplex PCR reads into MiXCR, producing one record per CDR3 protein. The sample consists of more than 200,000 distinct CDR3 sequences, about 32% of them appearing once. The V gene lost 5 bases and the J gene lost 5 bases, with 15 bases spanning the gap. The CDR3 has 13 amino acids. The germline CDR1 and CDR2 sequences are DFQATT and SNEGSKA (reference sequence). Axillary draining lymph nodes of breast cancer patients supplied the node samples. Sequencing was carried out using axillary lymph node tissue. The clonotype comes from a female donor with breast cancer. Some clones in this sample may be carry-over from other donors' samples. The chain has TRBV20-1 and TRBJ2-5; D is possibly TRBD1 (6 bases). The CDR3 loop is CSAYTPGVETQYF. CDR3 nucleotides: TGCAGTGCTTACACACCAGGGGTGGAGACCCAGTACTTC.